These T cell receptor beta chains were read from a single sample in a study of regulatory T cells in long-lasting Graves disease. TCRdb re-called the multiplex PCR reads through MiXCR, storing one row per CDR3 protein. Among roughly 410,000 distinct CDR3 sequences listed, about 15% were seen once. The same data also contributed to another study, on T cells in Graves' hyperthyroidism and ophthalmopathy.

The sample here was peripheral blood mononuclear cells (PBMCs), taken at new diagnosis, from a patient treated with antithyroid drugs. All receptors come from a woman aged 40 to 50 with Graves disease. Each CDR3 is given with its conserved first and last residue. D genes are given only for firm matches. Expanded clones are given a class, and other clones once, few, many or no size at all.

V	D	J	size	CDR3	DNA
TRBV7-2	-	TRBJ1-2	-	CASRSSGTEIYGYTF	TGTGCCAGCAGATCCTCCGGGACCGAAATCTATGGCTACACCTTC
TRBV6-1	-	TRBJ2-7	many	CASKDRGNTYEQYF	TGTGCCAGCAAAGATCGTGGAAATACCTACGAGCAGTACTTC
TRBV9	-	TRBJ2-3	many	CASSLMWRRDTQYF	TGTGCCAGCAGCCTCATGTGGCGCCGAGATACGCAGTATTTT
TRBV20-1	-	TRBJ1-3	many	CSASDGGNTIYF	TGCAGTGCTTCCGACGGCGGAAACACCATATATTTT
TRBV2	-	TRBJ2-1	once	CASSVQGSSYNEQFF	TGTGCCAGCAGTGTTCAGGGAAGCTCCTACAATGAGCAGTTCTTC
TRBV5-1	TRBD2	TRBJ2-1	few	CASSLVASGSDEQFF	TGCGCCAGCAGCTTGGTGGCTAGCGGGAGCGATGAGCAGTTCTTC
TRBV5-4	TRBD2	TRBJ2-7	many	CASSLGASGLSYEQYF	TGTGCCAGCAGCTTGGGAGCTAGCGGGCTCTCCTACGAGCAGTACTTC
TRBV10-3	TRBD2	TRBJ2-3	many	CAIKLGLAAEADTQYF	TGTGCCATCAAGTTGGGACTAGCGGCCGAGGCAGATACGCAGTATTTT
TRBV7-2	-	TRBJ1-2	few	CASSSGAQSRSRNGYTF	TGTGCCAGCAGCTCTGGGGCACAGAGTCGCTCTAGGAATGGCTACACCTTC
TRBV28	-	TRBJ1-6	many	CASNDRQSSYNSPLHF	TGTGCCAGCAACGACAGGCAGAGCTCCTATAATTCACCCCTCCACTTT
TRBV12-3/TRBV12-4	TRBD1	TRBJ1-5	-	CASSPGQAPWRQHF	TGTGCCAGCAGCCCAGGACAGGCCCCTTGGCGTCAGCATTTT
TRBV7-9	-	TRBJ2-1	-	CASSLILARYNEQFF	TGTGCCAGCAGCTTAATCTTAGCTCGGTACAATGAGCAGTTCTTC
TRBV5-4	TRBD2	TRBJ2-3	many	CASSLKRGGRTDTQYF	TGTGCCAGCAGCTTGAAGCGGGGAGGGAGGACAGATACGCAGTATTTT
TRBV20-1	TRBD2	TRBJ2-3	few	CSAKSGSGTDTQYF	TGCAGTGCTAAGAGCGGGAGCGGCACAGATACGCAGTATTTT
TRBV12-3/TRBV12-4	-	TRBJ1-2	many	CASSLSTGLSYTF	TGTGCCAGCAGTTTAAGTACAGGGTTGTCCTACACCTTC
TRBV7-3	TRBD2	TRBJ2-2	many	CASSLASGSGELFF	TGTGCCAGCAGCTTAGCTAGCGGGTCCGGGGAGCTGTTTTTT
TRBV27	-	TRBJ1-1	many	CASSPNQGREAFF	TGTGCCAGCAGTCCGAACCAGGGGCGTGAAGCTTTCTTT
TRBV19	-	TRBJ2-4	-	CASSPPLPRQDVQYF	TGTGCCAGTAGTCCCCCTCTGCCGCGGCAGGACGTTCAGTACTTC
TRBV29-1	TRBD1	TRBJ2-1	-	CSVRVGTESGDEQFF	TGCAGCGTTAGAGTCGGGACAGAATCAGGGGATGAGCAGTTCTTC
TRBV29-1	TRBD1	TRBJ2-7	-	CSVYRDSSYEQYF	TGCAGCGTCTACCGGGACAGCTCCTACGAGCAGTACTTC
TRBV29-1	-	TRBJ2-5	many	CSAQTAPGGTQYF	TGCAGCGCCCAGACGGCACCCGGAGGGACCCAGTACTTC
TRBV6-2/TRBV6-3	-	TRBJ2-5	many	CASSYGSGIMEETQYF	TGTGCCAGCAGTTATGGGTCAGGGATTATGGAGGAGACCCAGTACTTC
TRBV5-1	-	TRBJ2-7	once	CASSLAPGDYEQYF	TGCGCCAGCAGCTTGGCCCCGGGAGACTACGAGCAGTACTTC
TRBV11-2	-	TRBJ2-7	many	CASSLESGAHPIYEQYF	TGTGCCAGCAGCTTAGAATCGGGAGCTCACCCTATCTACGAGCAGTACTTC
TRBV7-8	-	TRBJ2-3	many	CASSDNTDRPTDTQYF	TGTGCCAGCAGCGATAACACGGACAGACCCACAGATACGCAGTATTTT
TRBV6-1	-	TRBJ1-2	-	CASRRTADYGYTF	TGTGCCAGCAGGAGAACGGCGGACTATGGCTACACCTTC
TRBV24-1	-	TRBJ1-2	-	CATSDLATGYTF	TGTGCCACCAGTGATTTGGCCACTGGCTACACCTTC
TRBV10-2	TRBD2	TRBJ2-5	-	CASSSGSLQETQYF	TGCGCCAGCAGTAGCGGGAGCCTTCAAGAGACCCAGTACTTC
TRBV15	TRBD1	TRBJ2-5	few	CATSRGDRGVGETQYF	TGTGCCACCAGCAGAGGGGACAGGGGTGTCGGCGAGACCCAGTACTTC
TRBV7-6	-	TRBJ2-2	many	CASSLGGATGELFF	TGTGCCAGCAGCTTGGGGGGGGCCACCGGGGAGCTGTTTTTT
TRBV18	TRBD2	TRBJ2-3	many	CASSPQGLAVSTDTQYF	TGTGCCAGCTCACCACAAGGACTAGCGGTTAGCACAGATACGCAGTATTTT
TRBV19	TRBD1	TRBJ2-4	few	CARPDRGPKNIQYF	TGTGCCAGACCCGACAGGGGGCCTAAAAACATTCAGTACTTC